These 4 T cell receptor beta chains came from one sample sequenced in a study of cytomegalovirus exposure and HLA in healthy donors. The PCR employed 60 Vbeta primers together with 13 Jbeta primers. Profiled with immunoSEQ multiplex PCR; TCRdb holds only in-frame clones, not every one. The sample table sets out about 150,000 clones. Sequenced: PBMCs. These receptors were collected from a man aged 25-40 years in good health and CMV-seronegative.

The rearrangement uses TRBV11-2 and TRBJ1-2; TRBD1 matches at 10 bases. Per germline, CDR1 SGHAT and CDR2 FQNNGV. The CDR3 sequence is 14 residues long. Unmatched junction bases numbered 1, after V lost 1 base and J lost 5 bases. The CDR3 spells CASSLGQGAYGYTF. The CDR3 DNA reads as TGTGCCAGCAGCTTAGGACAGGGGGCATATGGCTACACCTTC. Based on the CDR3 plus reference TRBV11-2 and TRBJ1-2, the full variable domain is EAGVAQSPRYKIIEKRQSVAFWCNPISGHATLYWYQQILGQGPKLLIQFQNNGVVDDSQLPKDRFSAERLKGVDSTLKIQPAKLEDSAVYLCASSLGQGAYGYTFGSGTRLTVV.

The rearrangement joins TRBV6-1 to TRBJ2-7; D is perhaps TRBD1 (6 bases). The germline V gene encodes CDR1 MNHNS and CDR2 SASEGT. With 3 bases removed from V and 5 bases from J, the gap between germline ends came to 14 bases. This CDR3 spans 14 amino acids. CDR3 sequence: CASSEPGQSNEQYF. The CDR3 DNA reads TGTGCCAGCAGTGAGCCGGGACAATCCAACGAGCAGTACTTC.

The J gene is TRBJ1-4, the V gene TRBV28; 8 positions agree with TRBD1. From germline, CDR1 is MDHEN and CDR2 SYDVKM. Germline trimming cut 7 bases from V and 4 bases from J; bases unmatched to any gene: 14. The CDR3 extends over 17 amino acids. DNA of the CDR3: TGTGCCAGCACACTAAGAAGTCCGGACAGGGATAATGAAAAACTGTTTTTT. Translation gives CASTLRSPDRDNEKLFF.

Points on this clone: At the DNA level, this CDR3 is encoded by other sequences in the same sample as well. This chain uses TRBV4-1 with TRBJ1-1; D is uncertain. The CDR3 covers 13 residues. CDR1 and CDR2 (germline): MGHRA, YSYEKL. V lost 0 bases, J lost 5 bases, and 7 bases lay in between. The CDR3 loop is CASSQERVTEAFF. For the CDR3, the DNA is TGCGCCAGCAGCCAAGAAAGAGTGACTGAAGCTTTCTTT.